Presented here are 4 T cell receptor beta chains from one specimen sequenced in a study of blood T cell repertoires in COVID-19. Data came from immunoSEQ multiplex PCR; TCRdb stores just in-frame clones and leaves some out. The sample yields 250,000 to 350,000 clones, approximately 84% seen once. Sequencing was done on a sample of peripheral blood. The source of these receptors is a human donor with COVID-19, enrolled during active disease. The donor label of this sample is uncertain.

The chain combines TRBV6-2 or TRBV6-3 with TRBJ2-3; TRBD2 matches 9 bases. Trimming removed 6 bases from V and 8 bases from J; junction bases left unmatched: 12. CDR1 is MNHEY, CDR2 SVGEGT, per germline. The CDR3 is 15 amino acids. CDR3 DNA sequence: TGTGCCAGCAGCTCGCTTGGCGGGAGGGCCGCTACGCAGTATTTT. As protein: CASSSLGGRAATQYF.

This clone was detected a few times. V is TRBV3-1 (or the pseudogene TRBV3-2) and J is TRBJ2-2, with D unclear. Germline V lookup: CDR1 LGHDT, CDR2 YNNKEL (reference sequence). The CDR3 has 14 residues. The ends were cut back, 1 base at V and 7 bases at J, with 10 bases in the middle. DNA of the CDR3: TGTGCCAGCAGCCAAGTGTCAGTAAACGGGGAGCTGTTTTTT. This gives the protein CASSQVSVNGELFF.

A few counts support this clone. The rearrangement links TRBV19 to TRBJ1-5; a possible D gene is TRBD1 (6 bases). This CDR3 comprises 15 residues. The V end was cut by 7 bases, the J end by 2 bases, with 15 bases between. Germline CDR1 reads LNHDA; CDR2 reads SQIVND (reference sequence). CDR3: CASIEGVRGNQPQHF. In DNA, the CDR3 is TGTGCCAGTATCGAGGGGGTTCGTGGCAATCAGCCCCAGCATTTT.

The chain combines TRBV28 with TRBJ1-1; no clear D. Per germline, CDR1 MDHEN and CDR2 SYDVKM. Trimming cost V 5 bases and J 11 bases, with 21 bases left between them. The CDR3 sequence is 14 residues long. The CDR3: CASSPPGRDQRAFF. CDR3 nucleotides: TGTGCCAGCAGTCCCCCCGGACGAGATCAGCGGGCTTTCTTT.